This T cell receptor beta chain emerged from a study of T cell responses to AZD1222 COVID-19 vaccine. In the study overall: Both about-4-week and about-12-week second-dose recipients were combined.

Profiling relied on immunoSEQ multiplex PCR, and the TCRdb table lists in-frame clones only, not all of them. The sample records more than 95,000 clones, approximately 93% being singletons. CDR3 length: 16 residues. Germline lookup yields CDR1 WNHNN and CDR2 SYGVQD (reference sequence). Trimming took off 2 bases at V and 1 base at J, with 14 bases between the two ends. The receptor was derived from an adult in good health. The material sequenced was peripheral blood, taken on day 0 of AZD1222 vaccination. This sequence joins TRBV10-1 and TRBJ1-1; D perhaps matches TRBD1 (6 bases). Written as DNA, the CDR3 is TGCGCCAGCAGTGAGGGGACATGGGGTGGGAACACTGAAGCTTTCTTT. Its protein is CASSEGTWGGNTEAFF.